A selection of T cell receptor beta chains follows, all from one sample in a study of blood T cells in healthy people across ages. MiXCR was run by TCRdb on the 5' RACE reads, yielding one entry per CDR3 protein. The sample consists of about 1.6 million distinct CDR3 sequences, 34% of them appearing once. Sequencing was done on a sample of blood. These receptors originate from a woman under 40 in good health. CDR3s include the opening cysteine and the closing phenylalanine or tryptophan. The D gene is left open where the match is weak. Clone sizes are given selectively: once, few, many, or a class where the clone is expanded.

V	J	size	D	CDR3	DNA
TRBV6-1	TRBJ2-7	-	TRBD1	CASTPAVGTGIYEQYF	TGTGCCAGCACCCCAGCTGTGGGGACAGGGATTTACGAGCAGTACTTC
TRBV2	TRBJ2-3	-	TRBD2	CASSGQGLAGDTQYF	TGTGCCAGCAGTGGGCAGGGACTAGCGGGAGATACGCAGTATTTT
TRBV29-1	TRBJ2-3	many	-	CSVDVAVDTQYF	TGCAGCGTTGACGTGGCCGTCGATACGCAGTATTTT
TRBV20-1	TRBJ1-5	-	-	CSAGQGRLNQPQHF	TGCAGTGCTGGTCAGGGGCGGCTAAATCAGCCCCAGCATTTT
TRBV27	TRBJ2-6	-	TRBD1	CASSSRGQGTSGANVLTF	TGTGCCAGCAGTTCACGGGGACAGGGTACGTCTGGGGCCAACGTCCTGACTTTC
TRBV4-2	TRBJ2-1	-	TRBD2	CASSQDDGGDEQFF	TGTGCCAGCAGCCAAGATGACGGGGGGGATGAGCAGTTCTTC
TRBV7-6	TRBJ2-2	-	-	CASSQGSGLYTGELFF	TGTGCCAGCAGCCAAGGGAGCGGGCTTTACACCGGGGAGCTGTTTTTT
TRBV11-2	TRBJ2-7	few	-	CASSGRLTSRDEQYF	TGTGCCAGCAGCGGCCGACTTACAAGCCGGGACGAGCAGTACTTC
TRBV29-1	TRBJ1-1	few	-	CSADVNTEAFF	TGCAGCGCAGACGTAAACACTGAAGCTTTCTTT
TRBV9	TRBJ2-1	many	TRBD1	CASSPGTGSYNEQFF	TGTGCCAGCAGCCCTGGGACAGGCTCCTACAATGAGCAGTTCTTC
TRBV28	TRBJ2-7	once	TRBD1	CATIQGALRSEQYF	TGTGCCACAATTCAGGGGGCGCTTCGCTCCGAGCAGTACTTC
TRBV20-1	TRBJ2-1	once	TRBD2	CSASPGTSGGNEQFF	TGCAGTGCTAGCCCAGGGACTAGCGGGGGGAATGAGCAGTTCTTC
TRBV6-2/TRBV6-3	TRBJ2-7	-	-	CASSYQSYEQYF	TGTGCCAGCAGTTACCAAAGCTACGAGCAGTACTTC
TRBV20-1	TRBJ2-6	-	-	CSATPQGSGANVLTF	TGCAGTGCCACCCCACAGGGATCTGGGGCCAACGTCCTGACTTTC
TRBV20-1	TRBJ2-7	-	TRBD2	CSARDGTSGSGGYEQYF	TGCAGTGCTAGAGATGGGACTAGCGGGAGCGGAGGGTACGAGCAGTACTTC
TRBV18	TRBJ2-7	once	-	CASSPEGVSYEQYF	TGTGCCAGCTCACCAGAGGGGGTCTCCTACGAGCAGTACTTC
TRBV13	TRBJ1-2	-	-	CASSTRTVRDYGYTF	TGTGCCAGCAGCACCAGGACTGTCCGTGACTATGGCTACACCTTC
TRBV6-2/TRBV6-3	TRBJ2-7	-	TRBD2	CASSYEAGGNYEQYF	TGTGCCAGCAGTTACGAGGCGGGGGGGAACTACGAGCAGTACTTC
TRBV5-1	TRBJ1-1	-	-	CASSPFGGGGTEAFF	TGCGCCAGCAGCCCGTTTGGAGGGGGTGGGACTGAAGCTTTCTTT
TRBV28	TRBJ2-7	-	TRBD1	CASSPNDRGRYEQYF	TGTGCCAGCAGTCCAAACGACAGGGGGCGCTACGAGCAGTACTTC
TRBV20-1	TRBJ1-5	few	-	CSARRMIGADGNQPQHF	TGCAGTGCTAGACGTATGATCGGGGCAGACGGCAATCAGCCCCAGCATTTT
TRBV27	TRBJ2-1	few	-	CASTPGVQYNEQFF	TGTGCCAGCACCCCCGGTGTCCAGTACAATGAGCAGTTCTTC
TRBV7-3	TRBJ2-3	-	-	CASSSTGGGDTQYF	TGTGCCAGCAGCTCGACAGGTGGGGGGGATACGCAGTATTTT
TRBV12-3/TRBV12-4	TRBJ2-3	many	TRBD2	CASNLAGGDTQYF	TGTGCCAGCAACTTAGCGGGAGGGGATACGCAGTATTTT
TRBV20-1	TRBJ2-3	many	TRBD2	CSATVSGNPTGGQYF	TGCAGTGCCACTGTTAGCGGGAACCCCACCGGAGGGCAGTATTTT
TRBV29-1	TRBJ1-2	-	TRBD1	CSVEDGDRVENGYTF	TGCAGCGTTGAAGACGGGGACAGGGTTGAGAATGGCTACACCTTC
TRBV6-5	TRBJ1-2	-	-	CASSPQRANYGYTF	TGTGCCAGCAGCCCCCAAAGAGCTAACTATGGCTACACCTTC
TRBV7-8	TRBJ2-7	few	-	CASSFTDYEQYF	TGTGCCAGCAGCTTCACAGATTACGAGCAGTACTTC
TRBV2	TRBJ2-7	-	-	CASTDGQNYEQYF	TGTGCCAGCACCGACGGACAGAACTACGAGCAGTACTTC
TRBV20-1	TRBJ2-3	few	-	CSARDLSASTDTQYF	TGCAGTGCTAGAGATCTATCGGCTAGCACAGATACGCAGTATTTT
TRBV10-2	TRBJ2-7	many	-	CASSETGRPYEQYF	TGCGCCAGCAGTGAGACGGGGCGCCCCTACGAGCAGTACTTC
TRBV7-8	TRBJ2-7	-	TRBD2	CASSSGWSVAGDYEQYF	TGTGCCAGCAGCTCAGGGTGGTCGGTAGCGGGGGATTACGAGCAGTACTTC
TRBV2	TRBJ2-5	-	-	CASRDPDSLKGQETQYF	TGTGCCAGCAGGGACCCCGACAGCCTAAAAGGGCAAGAGACCCAGTACTTC
TRBV29-1	TRBJ2-2	few	-	CSVPGSPITNTGELFF	TGCAGCGTGCCCGGCAGCCCTATAACAAACACCGGGGAGCTGTTTTTT
TRBV7-2	TRBJ2-1	few	-	CASSFPPRIGPYNEQFF	TGTGCCAGCAGCTTCCCCCCCCGGATAGGCCCCTACAATGAGCAGTTCTTC
TRBV21-1	TRBJ2-1	-	-	CANFVPGQGLVRFF	TGTGCCAACTTCGTCCCGGGACAGGGGCTGGTGCGGTTCTTC
TRBV5-1	TRBJ2-1	-	-	CASSPSLGDEQFF	TGCGCCAGCAGCCCGTCCCTTGGCGATGAGCAGTTCTTC
TRBV29-1	TRBJ2-2	-	-	CSVEVGLNTGELFF	TGCAGCGTTGAAGTGGGACTGAACACCGGGGAGCTGTTTTTT
TRBV27	TRBJ1-4	-	TRBD1	CASSSTFDQTGANEKLFF	TGTGCCAGCAGTTCAACCTTCGACCAAACAGGGGCTAATGAAAAACTGTTTTTT
TRBV12-3/TRBV12-4	TRBJ2-5	many	TRBD1	CASSLQGGHQETQYF	TGTGCCAGCAGCCTACAAGGGGGCCACCAAGAGACCCAGTACTTC
TRBV30	TRBJ2-3	few	TRBD2	CAAPFGRADTQYF	TGTGCCGCGCCCTTCGGGAGGGCAGATACGCAGTATTTT
TRBV11-2	TRBJ2-7	few	-	CASSLGVRNEQYF	TGTGCCAGCAGCCTGGGGGTAAGGAACGAGCAGTACTTC
TRBV29-1	TRBJ2-3	many	TRBD2	CSVGAAGTYTQYF	TGCAGCGTTGGGGCAGCGGGAACTTATACGCAGTATTTT
TRBV29-1	TRBJ1-1	few	-	CSVEGGRQEAFF	TGCAGCGTTGAAGGGGGACGGCAGGAAGCTTTCTTT
TRBV5-1	TRBJ1-1	-	-	CASSPSGGTPGAFF	TGCGCCAGCAGCCCCTCAGGCGGGACTCCTGGGGCTTTCTTT
TRBV4-1	TRBJ2-2	-	-	CASSQGVLPSANTGELFF	TGCGCCAGCAGCCAAGGGGTGCTGCCTAGCGCGAACACCGGGGAGCTGTTTTTT
TRBV20-1	TRBJ2-7	-	-	CSAGDQSSYEQYF	TGCAGTGCAGGGGACCAGAGCTCCTACGAGCAGTACTTC
TRBV12-3/TRBV12-4	TRBJ2-3	few	TRBD1	CASRKQGARVRTDTQYF	TGTGCCAGCAGGAAACAGGGGGCGAGGGTTCGGACAGATACGCAGTATTTT
TRBV20-1	TRBJ2-1	-	TRBD2	CSASGTSGKTYNEQFF	TGCAGTGCTAGCGGGACTAGCGGCAAAACCTACAATGAGCAGTTCTTC
TRBV4-1	TRBJ2-1	-	-	CASSQDQGLLNEQFF	TGCGCCAGCAGCCAAGACCAGGGACTGTTGAATGAGCAGTTCTTC
TRBV9	TRBJ2-1	few	TRBD2	CASSVRAGGDNEQFF	TGTGCCAGCAGCGTAAGAGCGGGGGGGGACAATGAGCAGTTCTTC
TRBV7-2	TRBJ2-5	many	TRBD1	CASSPRTGTLQETQYF	TGTGCCAGCAGCCCGCGGACAGGTACCTTACAAGAGACCCAGTACTTC
TRBV20-1	TRBJ1-5	many	-	CSAKKGGGSGNQPQHF	TGCAGTGCTAAGAAAGGGGGAGGGTCCGGCAATCAGCCCCAGCATTTT
TRBV6-2/TRBV6-3	TRBJ1-5	few	-	CATTLLGAGQPQHF	TGTGCCACTACTCTTTTGGGGGCGGGTCAGCCCCAGCATTTT
TRBV20-1	TRBJ2-5	few	-	CSARAPDQETQYF	TGCAGTGCTAGAGCTCCAGACCAAGAGACCCAGTACTTC
TRBV28	TRBJ2-1	-	-	CASSPGPPGAFF	TGTGCCAGCAGCCCAGGGCCCCCTGGTGCGTTCTTC
TRBV3-1	TRBJ1-5	few	-	CASSQDPSYNQPQHF	TGTGCCAGCAGCCAAGATCCTAGCTACAATCAGCCCCAGCATTTT
TRBV4-1	TRBJ2-7	many	-	CASSQGERNEQYF	TGCGCCAGCAGCCAAGGAGAGCGGAACGAGCAGTACTTC
TRBV29-1	TRBJ1-1	-	TRBD1	CSVTQGTAEAFF	TGCAGCGTTACGCAGGGGACAGCTGAAGCTTTCTTT
TRBV12-5	TRBJ1-2	-	TRBD1	CASGLVTGGGGHGYTF	TGTGCTAGTGGTTTGGTGACAGGGGGCGGAGGACATGGCTACACCTTC